This entry describes one T cell receptor beta chain. The source of the sample is a study of T cell changes during pregnancy in multiple sclerosis. Profiled with immunoSEQ multiplex PCR; TCRdb holds only in-frame clones, not every one. There are about 42,000 clones in the sample; 70% to 90% occur only once, and approximately 0.92% lies in the top ten. This CDR3 has 15 amino acids. V gave up 2 bases and J gave up 1 base, with 12 bases separating them. Germline CDR1 is SNHLY and CDR2 is FYNNEI. The V call is TRBV2, the J call TRBJ2-7, with TRBD2 as a possible D gene (6 bases). The receptor was isolated from a female donor with multiple sclerosis, enrolled in a pregnancy study. Material: CD4+ T cells from peripheral blood mononuclear cells, obtained after pregnancy. CDR3 sequence: CASSELGGRSYEQYF. In DNA form, the CDR3 reads TGTGCCAGCAGTGAACTGGGAGGAAGGTCCTACGAGCAGTACTTC. Together with reference TRBV2 and TRBJ2-7, the CDR3 gives the full variable domain: EPEVTQTPSHQVTQMGQEVILRCVPISNHLYFYWYRQILGQKVEFLVSFYNNEISEKSEIFDDQFSVERPDGSNFTLKIRSTKLEDSAMYFCASSELGGRSYEQYFGPGTRLTVT.